The TCR beta chain described here comes from a study of T cell responses to AZD1222 COVID-19 vaccine. Study-wide points: Spike-specific TCR breadth and depth went up after people got two AZD1222 doses. White British ancestry dominated among donors, who included more females, and clonal diversity was possibly underestimated. No repertoire was sampled before or during the peak T cell response, only after it. Of the AZD1222 recipients, only 5 to 7 were seropositive at baseline.

The germline V gene encodes CDR1 SNHLY and CDR2 FYNNEI. The V segment lost 6 bases and the J segment 7 bases; nucleotides outside the gene matches: 18. CDR3 length equals 17 residues. Using immunoSEQ multiplex PCR, the repertoire was profiled, and TCRdb retains in-frame clones only, with some absent. Of around 130,000 clones listed, 91% are singletons. As for this clone: The antigen is undetermined.

The J gene is TRBJ2-1, the V gene TRBV2; TRBD1 agrees at 7 bases. The source of this sequence is an adult in good health. Sample: peripheral blood, taken on day 0 of AZD1222 vaccination. The CDR3 DNA reads as TGTGCCAGCAGGAAGGGACCGACAGGGAGAGGTTTAAATGAGCAGTTCTTC. It translates to CASRKGPTGRGLNEQFF.